This TCR beta chain was found in a study of regulatory T cells in long-lasting Graves disease. Time point meaning: newly diagnosed GD, antithyroid drugs for less than 3 months. PBMCs provided the RNA from which the TCR library was made. CDR3 regions were amplified by Arm-PCR using iRepertoire HTBI primers to build TCR beta libraries. TCRdb fed the multiplex PCR reads into MiXCR, producing one record per CDR3 protein. The table lists roughly 560,000 distinct CDR3 sequences, around 16% of them singletons. Germline CDR1 is LGHDT and CDR2 is YNNKEL (reference sequence). This CDR3 is built from 15 residues. Trimming cost V 8 bases and J 1 base; bases outside gene matches: 5. These records were also assigned to another study, of T cells in Graves' hyperthyroidism and ophthalmopathy.

This chain links TRBV3-1 with TRBJ2-5; 12 nucleotides match TRBD2. The receptor was isolated from a woman aged 35-60 years with Graves disease. The source was peripheral blood mononuclear cells (PBMCs), collected at new diagnosis, from a patient treated with antithyroid drugs. Here the CDR3 reads CASDPSGGAQETQYF. CDR3 nucleotides: TGTGCCAGCGACCCTAGCGGGGGGGCCCAAGAGACCCAGTACTTC.